One and the same sample provided the 18 T cell receptor beta chains below, sequenced in a study of identical twins. TCRdb re-analysed the 5' RACE reads in MiXCR, keeping a single row per CDR3 protein. The sample holds around 160,000 distinct CDR3 sequences; around 3.5% are singletons and the top ten take more than 7%. Sequenced input: memory T cells sorted from blood. The receptors were sampled from a man between 18 and 29 years old in good health.

This clonotype was seen repeatedly, ten times or more. V and J are TRBV5-1 and TRBJ2-2; maybe TRBD2 (6 bases). The germline CDR1 and CDR2 sequences are SGHRS and YFSETQ. This CDR3 has 16 residues. The V and J ends lost 4 bases and 6 bases respectively, with 19 bases between them. The CDR3 reads CASSPSGTPRAGELFF. The CDR3 region has the DNA TGCGCCAGCAGCCCCTCCGGGACTCCCAGGGCCGGGGAGCTGTTTTTT.

Ten or more counts support this clonotype. The chain combines TRBV20-1 with TRBJ2-3, with TRBD1 identical over 9 bases. Germline V gene data show CDR1 as DFQATT and CDR2 as SNEGSKA (reference sequence). The junction had 3 bases not matched to a gene; V was cut back by 6 bases and J by 5 bases. The CDR3 is 12 amino acids. This chain's CDR3 is CSANRGQDTQYF. The CDR3 DNA reads TGCAGTGCGAACAGGGGGCAAGATACGCAGTATTTT.

The sample holds many counts of this clonotype. The chain links TRBV3-1 to TRBJ1-1; D gene ambiguous. Deletions cut 2 bases from V and 3 bases from J, with 4 bases between. Germline loops: CDR1 LGHDT, CDR2 YNNKEL (reference sequence). CDR3 length: 12 residues. CDR3 loop: CASSQSHTEAFF. The CDR3 region has the DNA TGTGCCAGCAGCCAATCACACACTGAAGCTTTCTTT.

This clonotype has ten or more counts. The chain employs TRBV5-1 and TRBJ2-7, with D possibly being TRBD1 or TRBD2 (5 bases each). Between the trimmed V and J ends, which lost 0 bases and 0 bases, there was a span of 10 bases. The germline CDR1 and CDR2 sequences are SGHRS and YFSETQ. The CDR3 contains 15 residues. In nucleotides, the CDR3 is TGCGCCAGCAGCTTGGTTGGGGGAGACTCCTACGAGCAGTACTTC. This gives the protein CASSLVGGDSYEQYF.

This clonotype was observed at least ten times. The genes are TRBV13 and TRBJ2-7; D possibly corresponds to TRBD1 (6 bases). The CDR3 runs to 16 residues. Germline V gene sequence: CDR1 PRHDT, CDR2 FYEKMQ (reference sequence). V was clipped by 1 base and J by 2 bases, with 15 bases between them. In DNA, the CDR3 is TGTGCCAGCAGCTTAGACTACAGGGATCGAACCTACGAGCAGTACTTC. Its translation is CASSLDYRDRTYEQYF.

This clonotype has at least ten counts. The rearrangement joins TRBV3-1 to TRBJ2-7; D gene ambiguous. CDR1 and CDR2 (germline): LGHDT, YNNKEL (reference sequence). The CDR3 extends over 14 amino acids. V was pared by 4 bases and J by 0 bases, with 10 bases between. This CDR3 reads CASSPSWVSYEQYF. The CDR3 DNA sequence: TGTGCCAGCAGCCCATCCTGGGTCTCCTACGAGCAGTACTTC.

This clonotype was counted between two and nine times. V gene TRBV12-3 or TRBV12-4 combines with J gene TRBJ1-3, with 7 bases lining up with TRBD1. This CDR3 has 16 amino acids. The junction had 7 bases not matched to a gene; V was cut back by 5 bases and J by 0 bases. The CDR3 here is CASSQGQILSGNTIYF. The CDR3 region has the DNA TGTGCCAGCAGTCAGGGACAGATACTCTCTGGAAACACCATATATTTT.

V is TRBV25-1 and J is TRBJ2-7, with D perhaps TRBD2 (5 bases). Trimming shortened V by 2 bases and J by 7 bases, and 12 bases separated the two germline ends. The germline gives CDR1 MGHDK, CDR2 SYGVNS. The CDR3 consists of 13 residues. In nucleotides, the CDR3 is TGTGCCAGCAGTGAAGTAATGAGAGGGGAGCAGTACTTC. Translated, it gives CASSEVMRGEQYF.

The gene calls are TRBV6-2 or TRBV6-3 and TRBJ2-7; TRBD1 matches at 9 bases. Germline V gene lookup returns CDR1 MNHEY and CDR2 SVGEGT. V dropped 4 bases and J dropped 3; count of bases not matched to a gene: 4. CDR3 length: 14 amino acids. DNA for the CDR3: TGTGCCAGCAGTTCAAGGGACAGGGACTACGAGCAGTACTTC. It codes for CASSSRDRDYEQYF.

This clonotype was recorded many times. The gene calls are TRBV24-1 and TRBJ2-3; the D is unclear. The CDR3 loop spans 15 amino acids. V gave up 3 bases and J gave up 2 bases, with 11 bases separating them. CDR1 and CDR2 from the germline V gene are KGHDR and SFDVKD. The CDR3 coding sequence is TGTGCCACCAGTGATCCATCCTTTACCACAGATACGCAGTATTTT. It encodes CATSDPSFTTDTQYF.

This clonotype occurred many times. The V gene is TRBV10-3, the J gene TRBJ2-1, with D hard to call. The CDR3 spans 11 residues. Germline CDR1 is ENHRY and CDR2 is SYGVKD. Trimming shortened V by 5 bases and J by 5 bases, and 4 bases separated the two germline ends. The CDR3 DNA reads as TGTGCCATCAGTCTAGACAATGAGCAGTTCTTC. Residues: CAISLDNEQFF.

At least ten counts were recorded for this clonotype. The chain couples TRBV4-2 to TRBJ2-5, with 9 bases that match TRBD2. The J segment lost 4 bases and the V segment lost 2 bases, leaving 2 bases of the junction unmatched. Germline CDR1 reads LGHNA; CDR2 reads YNFKEQ. The CDR3 has 14 residues. Here the CDR3 reads CASSQLLAGETQYF. CDR3 sequence (DNA): TGTGCCAGCAGCCAACTACTAGCGGGAGAGACCCAGTACTTC.

The chain recombines TRBV7-9 with TRBJ1-5; D is possibly TRBD1 (5 bases). The CDR3 length is 15 residues. Germline loops: CDR1 SEHNR, CDR2 FQNEAQ (reference sequence). The V end was cut by 1 base, the J end by 3 bases, with 10 bases between. CDR3 bases: TGTGCCAGCAGCTTAGGGACGGGACTCAATCAGCCCCAGCATTTT. Encoded protein: CASSLGTGLNQPQHF.

This clonotype was counted many times. The V call is TRBV12-3 or TRBV12-4, the J call TRBJ2-1; possibly TRBD2 for D (5 bases). The length of the CDR3 is 11 residues. The germline V and J ends were trimmed by 4 bases and 9 bases, with 7 bases remaining between them. The CDR3 here is CASSWAGEQFF. CDR3 nucleotide sequence: TGTGCCAGCAGTTGGGCGGGTGAGCAGTTCTTC.

This clonotype was picked up many times. V and J are TRBV11-2 and TRBJ2-1, with 8 bases aligning to TRBD1. The CDR3 extends over 17 amino acids. Germline trimming cut 4 bases from V and 1 base from J; bases unmatched to any gene: 9. CDR1 is SGHAT and CDR2 is FQNNGV in the germline V gene. The CDR3 nucleotides read TGTGCCAGCAGCTCCTTCGGAACAGGGGGGTCCTACAATGAGCAGTTCTTC. It specifies CASSSFGTGGSYNEQFF. The complete variable domain, with remaining parts taken from reference TRBV11-2 and TRBJ2-1, reads EAGVAQSPRYKIIEKRQSVAFWCNPISGHATLYWYQQILGQGPKLLIQFQNNGVVDDSQLPKDRFSAERLKGVDSTLKIQPAKLEDSAVYLCASSSFGTGGSYNEQFFGPGTRLTVL.

This clonotype was counted ten times or more. The genes are TRBV6-1 and TRBJ1-4, with D tentatively TRBD1 (5 bases). The germline V gene encodes CDR1 MNHNS and CDR2 SASEGT. V was shortened by 4 bases and J by 8 bases, with 17 bases between the two germline ends. The CDR3 spans 15 residues. The CDR3 region is CASSVVQEGREKLFF. The CDR3 region has the DNA TGTGCCAGCAGTGTCGTCCAAGAGGGGCGGGAAAAACTGTTTTTT.

In this sample, this clonotype turned up many times. This rearrangement joins TRBV11-2 to TRBJ2-1, with D tentatively TRBD1 or TRBD2 (6 bases each). V was trimmed by 1 base and J by 1 base, leaving 11 bases between them. The CDR3 contains 16 residues. The germline V gene has CDR1 SGHAT and CDR2 FQNNGV. CDR3 amino acids: CASSLGGTNSYNEQFF. CDR3 nucleotide sequence: TGTGCCAGCAGCTTAGGCGGGACAAATTCCTACAATGAGCAGTTCTTC. Full variable domain (missing parts from reference TRBV11-2 and TRBJ2-1): EAGVAQSPRYKIIEKRQSVAFWCNPISGHATLYWYQQILGQGPKLLIQFQNNGVVDDSQLPKDRFSAERLKGVDSTLKIQPAKLEDSAVYLCASSLGGTNSYNEQFFGPGTRLTVL.

This clonotype has ten or more counts. The chain links TRBV28 to TRBJ2-5; the D is unclear. V lost 4 bases, J lost 5 bases, and 8 bases lay in between. The germline V gene has CDR1 MDHEN and CDR2 SYDVKM. The length of the CDR3 is 12 residues. The CDR3 region is CASSSASETQYF. Written as DNA, the CDR3 is TGTGCCAGCAGTTCCGCTTCGGAGACCCAGTACTTC. Full variable domain (outside the CDR3, taken from reference TRBV28 and TRBJ2-5): DVKVTQSSRYLVKRTGEKVFLECVQDMDHENMFWYRQDPGLGLRLIYFSYDVKMKEKGDIPEGYSVSREKKERFSLILESASTNQTSMYLCASSSASETQYFGPGTRLLVL.